This T cell receptor beta chain was identified during a study of cytomegalovirus exposure and HLA in healthy donors. Comment on this clone: Its antigen remains unknown.

The PCR contained 60 Vbeta and 13 Jbeta primers. In the study's own analysis: The authors later counted about 80 million unique TCR beta chains, some 9.9 million of them shared. The assay was immunoSEQ multiplex PCR, and TCRdb's table has in-frame clones only and misses some. The V and J calls and the clone size are those of that table, but D and trimming were determined from the DNA. The sample includes under 80,000 clones, less than 85% of them seen just once. Points from the study as a whole: The majority of CMV-associated TCR beta chains were reported as apparently HLA-restricted in a later analysis. According to a later analysis, donors in an Asian-associated ancestry cluster reportedly had fewer N-insertions than the approximately 720-donor mean. Segments of the TCR beta V type were, in most cases, productive about 87% or about 30% of the time in an earlier analysis.

Unmatched junction bases numbered 5, after V lost 4 bases and J lost 7 bases. This CDR3 has 13 amino acids. Germline CDR1 reads MNHEY; CDR2 reads SVGAGI. Source material: PBMCs. The source of this sequence is a woman aged 25-40 years in good health and CMV-seronegative. V is TRBV6-5 and J is TRBJ1-2; 8 positions match TRBD1. The CDR3 coding sequence is TGTGCCAGCAGTTCGACAGGGGTGGCTGGCTACACCTTC. Encoded protein: CASSSTGVAGYTF.